This T cell receptor beta chain is from a study of cytomegalovirus exposure and HLA in healthy donors. The primer mix had 60 Vbeta and 13 Jbeta primers. Sequenced by immunoSEQ multiplex PCR; TCRdb stores in-frame clones only, minus some. Seen here are some 130,000 clones, around three quarters observed once, and the top ten hold under 5%. CDR1 MRHNA and CDR2 SNTAGT come from the germline V gene. The V end lost 4 bases, the J end lost 2 bases, and 11 bases lay between the germline ends. This CDR3 comprises 15 residues. This clone was found a few times. The chain uses TRBV6-4 and TRBJ2-2; D remains unclear. The sequenced sample consisted of PBMCs. The TCR sequence derives from a male donor in good health and CMV-seropositive. CDR3 residues: CASSVVAANTGELFF. The DNA of the CDR3 is TGTGCCAGCAGTGTGGTAGCTGCTAACACCGGGGAGCTGTTTTTT.